The 5 T cell receptor beta chains given below trace back to one sample, sequenced in a study of T cell responses to AZD1222 COVID-19 vaccine. The method was immunoSEQ multiplex PCR; TCRdb's version includes in-frame clones alone and lacks a portion of them. The table shows 150,000 to 170,000 clones, with around 85% occurring only once. The sample consisted of peripheral blood, taken on day 0 of MenACWY control vaccination. The receptors stem from an adult in good health.

Concerning this clone: Germline is not matched at one junction end, which may reflect a read error. The chain carries TRBV27 and TRBJ1-1, with D unresolved. The CDR3 totals 14 residues. CDR1 MNHEY and CDR2 SMNVEV come from the germline V gene (reference sequence). The CDR3 reads CAGSKQGIDTEAFF. The CDR3 coding sequence is TGTGCCGGCAGCAAACAAGGGATAGACACTGAAGCTTTCTTT.

This clone was seen only once. The V gene is TRBV5-1, the J gene TRBJ1-6, with 8 bases identical to TRBD1. V trimming: 5 bases; J trimming: 6 bases; junction bases outside the gene matches: 7. This CDR3 contains 15 residues. The germline gives CDR1 SGHRS, CDR2 YFSETQ. The CDR3 loop reads CASRPGTGLNSPLHF. DNA for the CDR3: TGCGCCAGCAGGCCTGGGACAGGACTTAATTCACCCCTCCACTTT.

The chain has TRBV3-1 (or the pseudogene TRBV3-2) and TRBJ2-2; D call uncertain. Germline-derived CDR1 and CDR2 are LGHDT and YNNKEL (reference sequence). V lost 4 bases and J lost 9, with 15 bases in between. The CDR3 is 14 amino acids. The CDR3 DNA is TGTGCCAGCAGCCCCTACGAGCATACTAGGGAGCTGTTTTTT. It encodes CASSPYEHTRELFF.

The chain uses TRBV6-1 and TRBJ1-3; a weak D match, TRBD1 (5 bases). In germline, CDR1 is MNHNS, CDR2 SASEGT. V was pared by 2 bases and J by 4 bases, with 12 bases between. This CDR3 has 15 residues. For the CDR3, the DNA is TGTGCCAGCAGTGAAATAATGGGGCTAGGAAACACCATATATTTT. Translated: CASSEIMGLGNTIYF.

In its sample, this clone was seen once. Other nucleotide sequences from this sample produce the same CDR3. The chain recombines TRBV14 with TRBJ1-5; D gene unclear. Germline V gene lookup returns CDR1 SGHDN and CDR2 FVKESK. The CDR3 sequence is 14 residues long. V gave up 2 bases and J gave up 3 bases, with 8 bases separating them. CDR3 loop: CASSQRGNNQPQHF. The DNA for the CDR3 is TGTGCCAGCAGCCAACGAGGAAACAATCAGCCCCAGCATTTT.